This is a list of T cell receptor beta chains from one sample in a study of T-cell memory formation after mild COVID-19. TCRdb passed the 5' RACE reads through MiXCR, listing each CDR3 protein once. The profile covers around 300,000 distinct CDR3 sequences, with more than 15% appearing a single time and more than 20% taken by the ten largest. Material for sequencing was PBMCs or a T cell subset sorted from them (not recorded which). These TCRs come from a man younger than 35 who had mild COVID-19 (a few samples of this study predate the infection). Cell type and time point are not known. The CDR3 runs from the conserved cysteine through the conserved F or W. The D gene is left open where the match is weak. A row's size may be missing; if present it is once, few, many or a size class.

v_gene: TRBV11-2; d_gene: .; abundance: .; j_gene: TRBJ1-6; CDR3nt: TGTGCCAGCAGCACAACGGGGGATTCACCCCTCCACTTT; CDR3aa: CASSTTGDSPLHF
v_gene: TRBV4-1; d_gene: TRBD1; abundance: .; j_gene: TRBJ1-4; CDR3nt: TGCGCCAGCAGCCAAGATGTAGGGACAGAAATTAATGAAAAACTGTTTTTT; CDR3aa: CASSQDVGTEINEKLFF
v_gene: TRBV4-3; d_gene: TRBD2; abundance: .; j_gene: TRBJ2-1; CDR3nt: TGCGCCAGCAGCCAACTAACTAGCGGAGACAATGAGCAGTTCTTC; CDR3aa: CASSQLTSGDNEQFF
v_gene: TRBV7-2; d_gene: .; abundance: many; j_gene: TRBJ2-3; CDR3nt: TGTGCCAGCAGCCCCAGGGGGGCCGCAGATACGCAGTATTTT; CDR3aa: CASSPRGAADTQYF
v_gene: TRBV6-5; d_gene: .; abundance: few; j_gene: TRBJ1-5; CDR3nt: TGTGCCAGCAGACCTCGGGGGGATCAGCCCCAGCATTTT; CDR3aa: CASRPRGDQPQHF
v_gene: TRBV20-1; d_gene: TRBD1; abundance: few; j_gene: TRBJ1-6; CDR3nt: TGCAGTGCCTCCGGGACAGGGGTCTCCTATAATTCACCCCTCCACTTT; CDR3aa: CSASGTGVSYNSPLHF
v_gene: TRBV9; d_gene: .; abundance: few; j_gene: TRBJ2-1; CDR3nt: TGTGCCAGCAGCGTAGAACCCACCGCCTACAATGAGCAGTTCTTC; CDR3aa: CASSVEPTAYNEQFF
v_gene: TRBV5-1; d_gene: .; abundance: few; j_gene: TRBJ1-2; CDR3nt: TGCGCCAGCAGCCTCTCGGGCCTAAGTAGCGGCTACACCTTC; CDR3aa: CASSLSGLSSGYTF
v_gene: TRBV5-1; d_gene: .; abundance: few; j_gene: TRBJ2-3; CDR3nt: TGCGCCAGCAGCTCCTCGGACCTAGGCACAGATACGCAGTATTTT; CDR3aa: CASSSSDLGTDTQYF
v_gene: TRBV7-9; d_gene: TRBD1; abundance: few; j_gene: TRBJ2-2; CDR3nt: TGTGCCAGCAGCCCCCGGGGACAGGGATCCACCGGGGAGCTGTTTTTT; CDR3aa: CASSPRGQGSTGELFF
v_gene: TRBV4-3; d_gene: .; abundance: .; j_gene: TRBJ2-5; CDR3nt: TGCGCCAGCAGCCAAGCTAGGGGCCGAGGGGAGACCCAGTACTTC; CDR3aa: CASSQARGRGETQYF
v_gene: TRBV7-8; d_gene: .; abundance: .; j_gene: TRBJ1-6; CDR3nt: TGTGCCAGCAGCGCCGGCCAGGGGCAATATTCACCCCTCCACTTT; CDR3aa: CASSAGQGQYSPLHF
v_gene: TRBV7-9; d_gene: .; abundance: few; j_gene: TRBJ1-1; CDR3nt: TGTGCCAGCAGCTTTCGACTGAACACTGAAGCTTTCTTT; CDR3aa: CASSFRLNTEAFF
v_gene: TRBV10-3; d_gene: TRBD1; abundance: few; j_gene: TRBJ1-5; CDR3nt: TGTGCCATCAGTGTAGGGCAGAATGGGGGCGGACAGGGGCCCCAGCATTTT; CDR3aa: CAISVGQNGGGQGPQHF
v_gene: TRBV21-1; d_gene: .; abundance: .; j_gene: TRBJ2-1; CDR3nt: TGTGCCAGCAGCAAAGGAGGGGATCCCTACAATGAGCAGTTCTTC; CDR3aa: CASSKGGDPYNEQFF
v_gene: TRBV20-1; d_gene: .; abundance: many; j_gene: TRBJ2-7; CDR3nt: TGCAGTGCTACGCTCCGGGACCCTTACGAGCAGTACTTC; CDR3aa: CSATLRDPYEQYF
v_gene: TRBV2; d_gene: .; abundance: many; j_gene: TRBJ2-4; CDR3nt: TGTGCCAGCAGGGGCGCAAACATTCAGTACTTC; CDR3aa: CASRGANIQYF
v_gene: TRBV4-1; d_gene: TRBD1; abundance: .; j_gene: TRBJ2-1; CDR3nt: TGCGCCAGCAGCCAATGGCAGGGGGCGTATAATGAGCAGTTCTTC; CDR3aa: CASSQWQGAYNEQFF
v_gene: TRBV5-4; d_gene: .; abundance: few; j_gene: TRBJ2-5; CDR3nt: TGTGCCAGCAGCTTTATCGGGGGCACAAGACGGGGAGAGACCCAGTACTTC; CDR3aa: CASSFIGGTRRGETQYF
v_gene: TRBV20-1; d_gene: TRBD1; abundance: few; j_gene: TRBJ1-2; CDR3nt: TGCAGTGCTTCGACAGGGGCCTATGGCTACACCTTC; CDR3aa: CSASTGAYGYTF
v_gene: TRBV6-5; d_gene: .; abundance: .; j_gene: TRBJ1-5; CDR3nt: TGTGCCAGCAGAAAACAGGGAGGAGGGGGTCAGCCCCAGCATTTT; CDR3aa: CASRKQGGGGQPQHF
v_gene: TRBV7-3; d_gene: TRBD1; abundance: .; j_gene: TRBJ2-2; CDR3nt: TGTGCCAGCAGCGCAGGGGGCGCGGGGGAGCTGTTTTTT; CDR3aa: CASSAGGAGELFF
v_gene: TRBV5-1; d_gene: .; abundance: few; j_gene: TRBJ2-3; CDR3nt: TGCGCCAGCAGCTTTAATGCAGAGGCAGATACGCAGTATTTT; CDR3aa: CASSFNAEADTQYF
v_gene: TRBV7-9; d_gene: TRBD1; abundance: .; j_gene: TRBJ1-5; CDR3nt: TGTGCCAGCAGCTTGGGACAGGGCACGCAGCCCCAGCATTTT; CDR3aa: CASSLGQGTQPQHF
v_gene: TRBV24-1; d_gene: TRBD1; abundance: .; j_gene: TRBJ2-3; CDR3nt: TGTGCCACCAGTGCAGCAGGACAGGGGGCTCTTACGCAGTATTTT; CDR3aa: CATSAAGQGALTQYF
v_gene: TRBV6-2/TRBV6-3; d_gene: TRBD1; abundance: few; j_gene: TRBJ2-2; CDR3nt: TGTGCCAGCAGTTACGTCGGGTCCAGGGGGTATACCGGGGAGCTGTTTTTT; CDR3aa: CASSYVGSRGYTGELFF
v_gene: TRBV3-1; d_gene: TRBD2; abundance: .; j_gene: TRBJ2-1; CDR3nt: TGTGCCAGCAGCCAAGGGCGGGGGGAGTCGACCTTC; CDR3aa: CASSQGRGESTF
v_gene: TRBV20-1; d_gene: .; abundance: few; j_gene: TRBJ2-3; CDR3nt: TGCAGTGCTAGAGAGCCCGGGGGATATAGCACAGATACGCAGTATTTT; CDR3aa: CSAREPGGYSTDTQYF
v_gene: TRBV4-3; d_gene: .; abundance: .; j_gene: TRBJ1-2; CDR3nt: TGCGCCAGCAGCCAAGATCCCCTCAGGGCTCTTTATGGCTACACCTTC; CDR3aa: CASSQDPLRALYGYTF
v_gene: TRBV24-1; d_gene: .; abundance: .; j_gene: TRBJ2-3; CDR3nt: TGTGCCACCAGTGGGTCCGGCGCAGATACGCAGTATTTT; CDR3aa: CATSGSGADTQYF
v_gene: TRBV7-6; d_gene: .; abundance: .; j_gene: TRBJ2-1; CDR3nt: TGTGCCAGCAGCTTAGAATTGCTTCCCGGCTACAATGAGCAGTTCTTC; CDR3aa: CASSLELLPGYNEQFF
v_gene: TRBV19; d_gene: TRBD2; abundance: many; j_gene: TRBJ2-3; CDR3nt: TGTGCCAGTAGTATCGGGGGGGCCGGACGCACAGATACGCAGTATTTT; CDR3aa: CASSIGGAGRTDTQYF
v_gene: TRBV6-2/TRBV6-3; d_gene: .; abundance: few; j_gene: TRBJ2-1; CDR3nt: TGTGCCAGCAGTTATCTGCTAGCGAACGAGCAGTTCTTC; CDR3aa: CASSYLLANEQFF
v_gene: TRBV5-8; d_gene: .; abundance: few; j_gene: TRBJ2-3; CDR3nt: TGTGCCAGCAGCCCCGAACAGGGTGCAGATACGCAGTATTTT; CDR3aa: CASSPEQGADTQYF
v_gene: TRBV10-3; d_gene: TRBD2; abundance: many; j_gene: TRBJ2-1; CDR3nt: TGTGCCATCAGTGACCTTAGCGGGCCTAGCTCCTACAATGAGCAGTTCTTC; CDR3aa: CAISDLSGPSSYNEQFF
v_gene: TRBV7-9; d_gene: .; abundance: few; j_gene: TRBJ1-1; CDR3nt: TGTGCCAGCATTCCCGTCGAACAGGTTAGAAACACTGAAGCTTTCTTT; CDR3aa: CASIPVEQVRNTEAFF
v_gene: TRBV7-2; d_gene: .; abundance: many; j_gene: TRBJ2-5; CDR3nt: TGTGCCAGCAGCTTAGATAGGGAGACCCAGTACTTC; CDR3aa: CASSLDRETQYF
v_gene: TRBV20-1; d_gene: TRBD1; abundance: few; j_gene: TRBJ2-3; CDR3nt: TGCAGTGCTACCCGAAGGCCCAGGGGGAGCACAGATACGCAGTATTTT; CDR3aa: CSATRRPRGSTDTQYF
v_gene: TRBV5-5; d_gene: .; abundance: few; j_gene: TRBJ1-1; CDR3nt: TGTGCCAGCAGCACATCTGTCGGCATGAACACTGAAGCTTTCTTT; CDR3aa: CASSTSVGMNTEAFF
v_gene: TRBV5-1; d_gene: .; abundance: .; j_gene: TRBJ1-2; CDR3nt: TGCGCCAGCAGCTTTGGGCCGGGGAAAAACTATGGCTACACCTTC; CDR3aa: CASSFGPGKNYGYTF